The 15 T cell receptor beta chains listed next were all sequenced from one sample in a study of early T cells in non-severe SARS-CoV-2 infection. A single record per CDR3 protein comes from TCRdb applying MiXCR to the 5' RACE reads. The repertoire holds approximately 46,000 distinct CDR3 sequences, 7.5% to 10% seen once, with under 15% in the top ten. Sample: whole blood. All receptors come from an adult who was a healthcare worker with PCR-confirmed SARS-CoV-2 infection or an uninfected control (not recorded which).

In its sample, this clonotype was seen many times. This CDR3 reads CATFPGSGPYNEQFF. CDR3 nucleotide sequence: TGTGCCACCTTCCCCGGGAGCGGACCCTACAATGAGCAGTTCTTC. The V and J genes are TRBV28 and TRBJ2-1; D might be TRBD2 (6 bases). The CDR3 spans 15 residues. CDR1 MDHEN and CDR2 SYDVKM come from the germline V gene. Trimming left V 10 bases short and J 2 bases short, with 18 bases between.

This clonotype appeared a few times. The chain couples TRBV2 to TRBJ1-1, with D possibly TRBD1 on 5 matching bases. CDR3 size: 12 residues. V lost 2 bases to trimming and J lost 6 bases, with 7 bases between them. Germline V gives CDR1 SNHLY, CDR2 FYNNEI. CDR3 residues: CASSEQGAEAFF. DNA for the CDR3: TGTGCCAGCAGTGAACAGGGCGCTGAAGCTTTCTTT.

The chain employs TRBV10-3 and TRBJ2-6; D remains unclear. Germline V gene data show CDR1 as ENHRY and CDR2 as SYGVKD. CDR3 size: 19 residues. V was pared by 0 bases and J by 0 bases, with 15 bases between. The CDR3 region is CAISESTSAGRSGANVLTF. DNA of the CDR3: TGTGCCATCAGTGAGTCAACGTCCGCCGGACGCTCTGGGGCCAACGTCCTGACTTTC.

V and J are TRBV5-1 and TRBJ2-3; D might be TRBD1 (6 bases). CDR1 and CDR2 (germline): SGHRS, YFSETQ. The CDR3 spans 16 residues. V lost 2 bases and J 0 bases, leaving 13 bases between the germline ends. The CDR3 region is CASSFGGRPSTDTQYF. In nucleotides, the CDR3 is TGCGCCAGCAGCTTTGGGGGCCGGCCTAGCACAGATACGCAGTATTTT.

About this clonotype itself: Possible read error: a much larger clone is one base away. The chain has TRBV7-2 and TRBJ1-5; D remains unclear. In germline, CDR1 is SGHTA, CDR2 FQGNSA. V was pared by 4 bases and J by 12 bases, with 13 bases between. CDR3 size: 12 residues. CDR3 nucleotides: TGTGCCAGCAGCTCTACATTGGACGACCAGCATTTT. It yields the protein CASSSTLDDQHF.

This clonotype was detected many times. The V call is TRBV7-9, the J call TRBJ2-3; D is unresolved. The CDR3 length is 12 residues. The V gene lost 4 bases and the J gene lost 5 bases, with 7 bases spanning the gap. Germline V CDR1 and CDR2: SEHNR, FQNEAQ (reference sequence). CDR3 sequence: CASSSLGDTQYF. The CDR3, as DNA: TGTGCCAGCAGCTCCCTCGGAGATACGCAGTATTTT. The variable domain in full, with the rest retrieved from reference TRBV7-9 and TRBJ2-3, is DTGVSQNPRHKITKRGQNVTFRCDPISEHNRLYWYRQTLGQGPEFLTYFQNEAQLEKSRLLSDRFSAERPKGSFSTLEIQRTEQGDSAMYLCASSSLGDTQYFGPGTRLTVL.

This clonotype was observed many times. V gene TRBV29-1 combines with J gene TRBJ1-1; tentatively, D is TRBD1 (5 bases). Germline V gives CDR1 SQVTM, CDR2 ANQGSEA. The CDR3 length is 13 residues. Trimming shortened V by 3 bases and J by 5 bases, and 13 bases separated the two germline ends. CDR3 in amino acids: CSVDPAGGTEAFF. As DNA, the CDR3 is TGCAGCGTTGACCCCGCGGGGGGAACTGAAGCTTTCTTT.

The chain has TRBV5-6 and TRBJ1-2, with 10 bases aligning to TRBD1. The germline V gene encodes CDR1 SGHDT and CDR2 YYEEEE. V shed 0 bases and J 3 bases; nucleotides not matched to a gene: 5. The length of the CDR3 is 16 residues. CDR3 protein: CASSLAPGTGDYGYTF. For the CDR3, the DNA is TGTGCCAGCAGCTTGGCGCCTGGGACAGGGGACTATGGCTACACCTTC.

This clonotype has ten or more counts. The V and J genes are TRBV15 and TRBJ1-1; tentative D call: TRBD1 (6 bases). This CDR3 has 15 residues. V lost 1 base and J lost 0, with 9 bases in between. Germline V gives CDR1 LNHNV, CDR2 YYDKDF (reference sequence). The CDR3 nucleotides are TGTGCCACCAGCAGAGGACAGGTAATGAACACTGAAGCTTTCTTT. Translated: CATSRGQVMNTEAFF.

This clonotype was recorded many times. J is TRBJ1-2 and V is TRBV7-9; D remains unclear. The V end lost 3 bases, the J end lost 6 bases, and 8 bases lay between the germline ends. Germline V gives CDR1 SEHNR, CDR2 FQNEAQ (reference sequence). The CDR3 runs to 12 residues. The CDR3 spells CASSFAGDGYTF. CDR3 sequence (DNA): TGTGCCAGCAGCTTTGCTGGGGATGGCTACACCTTC.

Only a few counts were recorded for this clonotype. The rearrangement links TRBV7-2 to TRBJ2-7, with 15 nucleotides matching TRBD2. The ends lost 5 bases at V and 3 bases at J; junction bases unmatched: 8. The CDR3 is 17 amino acids. Per the germline V gene, CDR1 is SGHTA and CDR2 is FQGNSA. For the CDR3, the DNA is TGTGCCAGCAGCAAGAGGACTAGCGGGAGGGGTTACTACGAGCAGTACTTC. Translation: CASSKRTSGRGYYEQYF.

This chain uses TRBV12-3 or TRBV12-4 with TRBJ2-7; 10 nucleotides line up with TRBD2. The length of the CDR3 is 16 residues. The ends lost 5 bases at V and 6 bases at J; junction bases unmatched: 13. The CDR3 sequence is CASSPILTSGLGEQYF. The CDR3 region has the DNA TGTGCCAGCAGTCCGATCCTGACTAGCGGGCTCGGCGAGCAGTACTTC.

This clonotype is medium-sized. V and J are TRBV4-3 and TRBJ2-2; D gene unclear. The CDR3 consists of 12 residues. CDR1 is LGHNA and CDR2 is YSLEER in the germline V gene. V lost 2 bases and J lost 6, with 4 bases in between. CDR3 in DNA: TGCGCCAGCAGCCAACAGGCCGGGGAGCTGTTTTTT. Translation gives CASSQQAGELFF.

The CDR3 DNA reads TGTGCCAGCAGCACAGCAGGACAGTACGCTGAAGCTTTCTTT. The encoded protein is CASSTAGQYAEAFF. This sequence joins TRBV28 and TRBJ1-1, with a possible D match to TRBD1 (6 bases). The CDR3 has 14 residues. Germline lookup yields CDR1 MDHEN and CDR2 SYDVKM. V was pared by 6 bases and J by 6 bases, with 17 bases between.

This clonotype was seen at least ten times. The chain is built from TRBV12-3 or TRBV12-4 and TRBJ2-6; D is uncertain. The CDR3 extends over 12 amino acids. The V and J ends lost 8 bases and 2 bases respectively, with 4 bases between them. The CDR3: CASCPGANVLTF. The CDR3 DNA reads TGTGCCAGCTGCCCTGGGGCCAACGTCCTGACTTTC.